The present entry profiles one TCR beta chain with its context. The target antigen is unknown. Germline values: CDR1 MNHEY, CDR2 SVGAGI. The CDR3 loop spans 15 amino acids. The trim removed 2 bases at V and 5 bases at J, leaving 4 bases unmatched. The data belong to a study of graft-versus-host responses after intestinal transplantation. Study-wide context: Anti-thymocyte globulin was used for induction in all recipients, who then took tacrolimus and steroids for about 3 years. Study outcomes and limitations: Recipient-marrow GvH clones were detected, some having first appeared in ileum or blood.

The method was immunoSEQ multiplex PCR; TCRdb's version includes in-frame clones alone and lacks a portion of them. The data contain about 110,000 clones, approximately 92% of them singletons. The source material was unstimulated CD4+ T cells sorted from spleen or lymph node cells, sampled before transplant. The chain employs TRBV6-5 and TRBJ1-2; 11 bases are a match to TRBD1. The source is a human donor who was the organ donor for an intestinal transplant. The CDR3, as DNA: TGTGCCAGCAGTTACCGCGGGACAGGGGGATATGGCTACACCTTC. This encodes CASSYRGTGGYGYTF.